These 3 T cell receptor beta chains originate from one sample sequenced in a study of T cells expressing NK-cell markers (dated by TCRdb to 2018 to 2021). The receptor library was made with 5' RACE. Sequencing instrument: Illumina HiSeq 2000. TCRdb reprocessed the reads; each CDR3 protein sequence makes one entry, and DNA is unavailable. This sample's clone table shows hundreds of thousands of distinct CDR3 sequences. Roughly 4.2% of the sample belongs to the ten largest clones. The sequencing sample was made of blood T cells: a sorted CD56 or NKG2C T cell subset, CD4+ or CD8+ T cells, or bulk PBMC T cells (not recorded which). These TCRs come from a woman aged 18 to 75 in good health.

V and J are TRBV5-1 and TRBJ1-1. This CDR3 is 14 amino acids long. Germline V lookup: CDR1 SGHRS, CDR2 YFSETQ. The CDR3 is CASSWTGRETEAFF.

The chain is built from TRBV6-1 and TRBJ2-1; without DNA, the TCRdb call of TRBD2 cannot be checked. Germline V gene data show CDR1 as MNHNS and CDR2 as SASEGT. The CDR3 totals 19 residues. CDR3 loop: CASSVNPGTSGSFYNEQFF.

V is TRBV20-1 and J is TRBJ2-1; TCRdb indicates TRBD2, and absent DNA this call remains unverified. This CDR3 is 14 amino acids long. The germline gives CDR1 DFQATT, CDR2 SNEGSKA (reference sequence). The CDR3 reads CSARLAGARTQQFF.